This T cell receptor (beta chain) derives from a study of CD8 T cells in Susac syndrome. V was cut by 3 bases and J by 0 bases, with 10 bases left in between. Germline CDR1 reads DFQATT; CDR2 reads SNEGSKA (reference sequence). The CDR3 contains 14 residues. After extraction with the RNeasy kit, roughly 0.5 to 1 ug of the RNA was reverse transcribed using random hexamers. TCRdb independently ran MiXCR on the immunoSEQ multiplex PCR reads; one entry per CDR3 protein. This repertoire shows 100,000 to 150,000 distinct CDR3 sequences, around 94% found once; its top ten account for 0.085% to 0.09%. This TCR was sampled from a human donor in good health. V is TRBV20-1 and J is TRBJ2-3, with D perhaps matching TRBD1 (5 bases). Input material: CD4+ T cells from PBMCs. CDR3 sequence reads: CSASQGSSTDTQYF. DNA for the CDR3: TGCAGTGCTAGTCAGGGTTCTAGCACAGATACGCAGTATTTT.